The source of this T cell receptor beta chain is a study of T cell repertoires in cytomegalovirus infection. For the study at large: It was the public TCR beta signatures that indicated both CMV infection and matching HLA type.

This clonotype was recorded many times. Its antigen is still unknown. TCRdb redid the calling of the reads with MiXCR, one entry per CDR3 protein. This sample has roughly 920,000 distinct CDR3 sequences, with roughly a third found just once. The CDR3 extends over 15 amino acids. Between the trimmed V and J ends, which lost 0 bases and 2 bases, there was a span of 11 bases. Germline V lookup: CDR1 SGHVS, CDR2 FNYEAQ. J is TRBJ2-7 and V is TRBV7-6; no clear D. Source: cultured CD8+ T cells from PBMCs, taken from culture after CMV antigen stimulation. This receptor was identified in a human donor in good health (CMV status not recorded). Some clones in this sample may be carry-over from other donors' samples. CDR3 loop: CASSLARTVAYEQYF. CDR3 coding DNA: TGTGCCAGCAGCTTAGCCCGGACGGTCGCCTACGAGCAGTACTTC. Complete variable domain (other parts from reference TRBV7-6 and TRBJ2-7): GAGVSQSPRYKVTKRGQDVALRCDPISGHVSLYWYRQALGQGPEFLTYFNYEAQQDKSGLPNDRFSAERPEGSISTLTIQRTEQRDSAMYRCASSLARTVAYEQYFGPGTRLTVT.